What follows are 22 T cell receptor beta chains derived from one specimen sequenced in a study of blood T cell repertoires in COVID-19. TCRdb keeps only in-frame clones here, not all; method: immunoSEQ multiplex PCR. The sample shows over 200,000 clones, 70% to 90% of them seen only once. Sequencing used peripheral blood. The receptors derive from a woman aged 18-29 years who had recovered from COVID-19.

The rearrangement joins TRBV4-3 to TRBJ1-1; D is unclear. V was cut by 0 bases and J by 1 base, with 9 bases left in between. Germline values: CDR1 LGHNA, CDR2 YSLEER. This CDR3 is built from 15 residues. CDR3 bases: TGCGCCAGCAGCCAAGATATGAGCCCGAACACTGAAGCTTTCTTT. Residues: CASSQDMSPNTEAFF.

V usage is TRBV9 and J usage is TRBJ2-1; D might be TRBD1 (6 bases). The CDR3 sequence is 15 residues long. V was trimmed by 5 bases and J by 3 bases, leaving 15 bases between them. CDR1 is SGDLS and CDR2 is YYNGEE in the germline V gene. The CDR3 spells CASSASGQNYNEQFF. CDR3 nucleotide sequence: TGTGCCAGCAGTGCTTCGGGACAAAACTACAATGAGCAGTTCTTC.

The chain has TRBV2 and TRBJ2-7, with 9 bases fitting TRBD2. J gave up 2 bases and V 1 base, and 6 bases lay outside the gene matches. This CDR3 has 16 residues. CDR1 is SNHLY, CDR2 FYNNEI, per germline. Here the CDR3 DNA reads TGTGCCAGCAGTGAAGGCAAGGGCGGGAGGGCCTACGAGCAGTACTTC. This gives the protein CASSEGKGGRAYEQYF.

The chain's CDR3 is CARSFWGAGGVDQPQHF. In DNA form, the CDR3 reads TGTGCCAGAAGCTTTTGGGGAGCGGGAGGGGTTGATCAGCCCCAGCATTTT. J is TRBJ1-5 and V is TRBV5-3, with D perhaps TRBD1 (5 bases). TRBV5-3 is reported as an ORF; its role is uncertain. The length of the CDR3 is 17 residues. V was clipped by 2 bases and J by 5 bases, with 20 bases between them.

J is TRBJ1-2 and V is TRBV13, with TRBD1 as a possible D gene (5 bases). This CDR3 region has 15 residues. The V end lost 1 base, the J end lost 0 bases, and 9 bases lay between the germline ends. From germline, CDR1 is PRHDT and CDR2 FYEKMQ (reference sequence). The CDR3 coding sequence is TGTGCCAGCAGCTTAGTACAGGATCCTAACTATGGCTACACCTTC. This translates into CASSLVQDPNYGYTF.

This rearrangement joins TRBV2 to TRBJ1-4; 7 bases line up with TRBD1. This CDR3 is built from 13 residues. Trimming took 7 bases from V and 8 from J; bases not matched to a gene: 7. The germline CDR1 and CDR2 sequences are SNHLY and FYNNEI. The CDR3 reads CASTPGGREKLFF. Written as DNA, the CDR3 is TGTGCCAGCACCCCAGGGGGACGGGAAAAACTGTTTTTT.

The chain joins TRBV19 to TRBJ1-1, with no clear D. Germline values: CDR1 LNHDA, CDR2 SQIVND (reference sequence). Trimming shortened V by 4 bases and J by 7 bases, and 4 bases separated the two germline ends. The CDR3 runs 10 residues. In DNA form, the CDR3 reads TGTGCCAGTAGTAGAGGTGAAGCTTTCTTT. It translates to CASSRGEAFF.

The CDR3 here is CASSQQVMNTEAFF. The CDR3 nucleotides read TGTGCCAGCAGCCAGCAGGTCATGAACACTGAAGCTTTCTTT. J is TRBJ1-1 and V is TRBV7-3; D ambiguous. Between the trimmed V and J ends, which lost 5 bases and 0 bases, there was a span of 10 bases. CDR1 SGHTA and CDR2 FQGTGA come from the germline V gene. This CDR3 region has 14 residues.

This clone was detected only once. The J gene is TRBJ2-7, the V gene TRBV9; 9 bases agree with TRBD1. This CDR3 is 15 amino acids long. Germline CDR1 reads SGDLS; CDR2 reads YYNGEE. V lost 4 bases to trimming and J lost 3 bases; unmatched junction nucleotides: 8. CDR3 residues: CASSQGQGNLYEQYF. The CDR3 DNA reads as TGTGCCAGCAGCCAAGGACAGGGGAACCTCTACGAGCAGTACTTC.

This sequence joins TRBV19 and TRBJ2-7; TRBD1 aligns across 7 bases. Looked up from germline, CDR1 is LNHDA and CDR2 is SQIVND (reference sequence). With 5 bases clipped from V and 1 base from J, the junction kept 11 bases outside the gene matches. The CDR3 loop spans 16 amino acids. CDR3 DNA sequence: TGTGCCAGTAGTGTTGCCGGGACAGACCCTTCCTACGAGCAGTACTTC. Its translation: CASSVAGTDPSYEQYF.

The V call is TRBV5-1, the J call TRBJ2-7; weak D call: TRBD1 (6 bases). This CDR3 spans 14 amino acids. The V end lost 4 bases, the J end lost 1 base, and 12 bases lay between the germline ends. CDR1 and CDR2 from the germline V gene are SGHRS and YFSETQ. The CDR3 region has the DNA TGCGCCAGCAGCCTTACGGACAGTTCCTACGAGCAGTACTTC. This translates into CASSLTDSSYEQYF. Filled out from reference TRBV5-1 and TRBJ2-7, the complete variable domain reads KAGVTQTPRYLIKTRGQQVTLSCSPISGHRSVSWYQQTPGQGLQFLFEYFSETQRNKGNFPGRFSGRQFSNSRSEMNVSTLELGDSALYLCASSLTDSSYEQYFGPGTRLTVT.

The chain combines TRBV29-1 with TRBJ2-5; 9 nucleotides agree with TRBD1. Losses at the gene ends were 4 bases for V and 5 bases for J; bases not matched to a gene: 5. The CDR3 loop spans 13 amino acids. Germline-derived CDR1 and CDR2 are SQVTM and ANQGSEA. CDR3 sequence: CSVADRGSETQYF. DNA of the CDR3: TGCAGCGTTGCCGACAGGGGGTCTGAGACCCAGTACTTC.

As DNA, the CDR3 is TGTGCCAGCAGTAACCCCCAGGGGGAGTACGAGCAGTACTTC. Residues: CASSNPQGEYEQYF. V and J are TRBV6-5 and TRBJ2-7; 7 positions agree with TRBD1. V dropped 5 bases and J dropped 4; count of bases not matched to a gene: 8. Per the germline V gene, CDR1 is MNHEY and CDR2 is SVGAGI. The CDR3 covers 14 residues.

The rearrangement uses TRBV27 and TRBJ1-1, with 8 positions matching TRBD1. The CDR3 consists of 13 residues. With 7 bases clipped from V and 4 bases from J, the junction kept 5 bases outside the gene matches. CDR1 is MNHEY and CDR2 is SMNVEV in the germline V gene (reference sequence). The CDR3 bases are TGTGCCAGCAATTCAGGGGGCGCCACTGAAGCTTTCTTT. It is translated as CASNSGGATEAFF.

The V call is TRBV6-1, the J call TRBJ2-7; D might be TRBD1 (5 bases). The germline V gene has CDR1 MNHNS and CDR2 SASEGT. This CDR3 contains 16 residues. Deletions cut 1 base from V and 3 bases from J, with 16 bases between. The CDR3 here is CASSEDSGDRGYEQYF. The DNA of the CDR3 is TGTGCCAGCAGTGAAGATTCGGGTGACAGAGGCTACGAGCAGTACTTC.

In this sample, this clone turned up once. The chain combines TRBV5-6 with TRBJ2-7; 8 bases agree with TRBD1. Germline V gene sequence: CDR1 SGHDT, CDR2 YYEEEE. This CDR3 has 15 amino acids. Unmatched junction bases numbered 10, after V lost 6 bases and J lost 2 bases. The CDR3 bases are TGTGCCAGCACCTCCTTGGGACAGGAGACCTACGAGCAGTACTTC. Translating gives CASTSLGQETYEQYF.

This chain connects TRBV7-9 to TRBJ2-1, with 8 bases that match TRBD2. Germline values: CDR1 SEHNR, CDR2 FQNEAQ (reference sequence). Trimming at V came to 2 bases and at J to 6 bases, leaving 6 bases not matched to a gene. The CDR3 consists of 15 residues. The DNA for the CDR3 is TGTGCCAGCAGCTTAAGCGGGGGCTCAATCAATGAGCAGTTCTTC. It translates to CASSLSGGSINEQFF. The full variable domain, rest sourced from reference TRBV7-9 and TRBJ2-1, is DTGVSQNPRHKITKRGQNVTFRCDPISEHNRLYWYRQTLGQGPEFLTYFQNEAQLEKSRLLSDRFSAERPKGSFSTLEIQRTEQGDSAMYLCASSLSGGSINEQFFGPGTRLTVL.

This sequence joins TRBV30 and TRBJ1-2; no definite D call. CDR1 and CDR2 from the germline V gene are GTSNPN and SVGIG (reference sequence). The V gene lost 1 base and the J gene lost 6 bases, with 6 bases spanning the gap. The CDR3 extends over 11 amino acids. The CDR3 DNA sequence: TGTGCCTGGAGTGGAGTCCATGGCTACACCTTC. This gives the protein CAWSGVHGYTF.

The chain uses TRBV18 and TRBJ1-2; 10 bases map to TRBD1. This CDR3 is 14 amino acids long. Germline lookup yields CDR1 KGHSH and CDR2 LQKENI. The junction had 7 bases not matched to a gene; V was cut back by 5 bases and J by 7 bases. The CDR3: CASSTTGGASGYTF. The CDR3 DNA follows: TGTGCCAGCTCAACGACAGGGGGCGCAAGTGGCTACACCTTC.

This chain joins TRBV9 and TRBJ2-3; 10 nucleotides line up with TRBD1. The CDR3 sequence is 16 residues long. Trimming removed 4 bases from V and 3 bases from J; junction bases left unmatched: 8. The germline V gene has CDR1 SGDLS and CDR2 YYNGEE. The CDR3 loop reads CASSSQGQGRTDTQYF. CDR3 bases: TGTGCCAGCAGCTCCCAGGGACAGGGGAGGACAGATACGCAGTATTTT.

This rearrangement joins TRBV18 to TRBJ2-7; 7 bases are shared with TRBD1. The CDR3 spans 16 residues. After removal of 6 bases from V and 2 bases from J, the junction contained 13 bases not matched to a gene. CDR1 KGHSH and CDR2 LQKENI come from the germline V gene. CDR3 protein: CASSHPTGTETYEQYF. CDR3 coding DNA: TGTGCCAGCTCGCACCCTACCGGGACAGAAACCTACGAGCAGTACTTC.

The rearrangement links TRBV18 to TRBJ2-1, with 7 bases fitting TRBD1. The CDR3 runs to 13 residues. CDR1 KGHSH and CDR2 LQKENI come from the germline V gene. With 3 bases clipped from V and 7 bases from J, the junction kept 3 bases outside the gene matches. The CDR3 coding sequence is TGTGCCAGCTCACCCATACAGGGGAATGAGCAGTTCTTC. Protein sequence: CASSPIQGNEQFF.